The rows below give T cell receptor beta chains drawn from one sample of a study of T cell responses to AZD1222 COVID-19 vaccine. Sequencing used immunoSEQ multiplex PCR; TCRdb keeps in-frame clones, though not all of them. Of roughly 100,000 clones listed, over 80% are singletons. The material was peripheral blood, obtained on day 0 of AZD1222 vaccination. The receptors shown here come from an adult in good health. CDR3s include the opening cysteine and the closing phenylalanine or tryptophan. A D gene is named only where the DNA matches it firmly. Clone size, where shown, is once, few, many, or a class for clones that have expanded.

>NA|TRBJ2-7|NA|TRBV5-1
TGCGCCAGTAAAGGGACAACCGCCTACGAGCAGTACTTC
CASKGTTAYEQYF
>NA|TRBJ1-2|NA|TRBV19
TGTGCCAGTCACACTCCCTATGACGGATACTATGGCTACACCTTC
CASHTPYDGYYGYTF
>NA|TRBJ1-1|NA|TRBV19
TGTGCCAGTAGCCCCCTAGGGTACACTGAAGCTTTCTTT
CASSPLGYTEAFF
>NA|TRBJ2-3|NA|TRBV5-8
TGTGCCAGCAGCCCCGGGCAGTTCGCAGATACGCAGTATTTT
CASSPGQFADTQYF
>NA|TRBJ1-1|NA|TRBV5-1
TGCGCCAGCTCGCGCAGTGGCGACACTGAAGCTTTCTTT
CASSRSGDTEAFF
>NA|TRBJ2-7|TRBD1|TRBV20-1
TGCAGTGCTAGTCGGAGGGACAGGAGGTCATCCGAGCAGTACTTC
CSASRRDRRSSEQYF
>NA|TRBJ2-3|TRBD1|TRBV18
TGTGCCAGCTCGCGGACAGGGGGTAGAATAGATACGCAGTATTTT
CASSRTGGRIDTQYF
>NA|TRBJ2-2|TRBD2|TRBV19
TGTGCCAGTAGACTAGCGGGTATGAACACCGGGGAGCTGTTTTTT
CASRLAGMNTGELFF
>NA|TRBJ2-7|NA|TRBV5-1
TGCGCCAGCAGCTTCCGGGCGCAGGGCACCTACGAGCAGTACTTC
CASSFRAQGTYEQYF
>NA|TRBJ2-1|NA|TRBV6-1
TGTGCCAGCGCTCCTAAGGCAAACAATGAGCAGTTCTTC
CASAPKANNEQFF
>NA|TRBJ1-2|TRBD1|TRBV7-9
TGTGCCAGCAGCTTACTACAGGGGGCAAGTTTAGGCTACACCTTC
CASSLLQGASLGYTF
>NA|TRBJ2-7|NA|TRBV12-3/TRBV12-4
TGTGCCAGCGGACAAAGCTACGAGCAGTACTTC
CASGQSYEQYF
>NA|TRBJ1-3|NA|TRBV7-2
TGTGCCAGCAGCTTAGATTTTGGCAGGACTGGAAACACCATATATTTT
CASSLDFGRTGNTIYF
>few|TRBJ1-1|TRBD1|TRBV19
TGTGCCAGTATCGGGAGGGGGCCTGGGTTGATGAACACTGAAGCTTTCTTT
CASIGRGPGLMNTEAFF
>NA|TRBJ1-4|NA|TRBV19
TGTGCCAGTAGATATCTGACAGCAACTAATGAAAAACTGTTTTTT
CASRYLTATNEKLFF
>NA|TRBJ1-2|NA|TRBV10-3
TGTGCCATCAGTGAAATGACAATTCTGGGGCAGACGTACTATGGCTACACCTTC
CAISEMTILGQTYYGYTF
>NA|TRBJ2-1|TRBD2|TRBV5-1
TGCGCCAGCAGCTTGTGGAGCGGGGGCGGGGATGAGCAGTTCTTC
CASSLWSGGGDEQFF